A selection of T cell receptor beta chains follows, all from one sample in a study of regulatory T cells in long-lasting Graves disease. TCRdb re-called the multiplex PCR reads with MiXCR, one entry per CDR3 protein. The sample yields approximately 560,000 distinct CDR3 sequences, 15% to 20% seen once. This same sample was also taken into another study, of T cells in Graves' hyperthyroidism and ophthalmopathy.

Sequencing used peripheral blood mononuclear cells (PBMCs), obtained at new diagnosis, from a patient treated with antithyroid drugs. Every receptor here comes from a man between 18 and 29 years old with Graves disease. CDR3s include the opening cysteine and the closing phenylalanine or tryptophan. Each record gives: clone size, V gene, J gene, D gene, CDR3 protein, CDR3 DNA. D genes are given only for firm matches. Clone size is stated in some rows and not others, as once, few, many or a class when expanded.

many	TRBV13	TRBJ2-1	TRBD2	CASSSGLASEQFF	TGTGCCAGCAGCTCGGGACTAGCTTCGGAGCAGTTCTTC
NA	TRBV20-1	TRBJ2-7	TRBD2	CSALWASGFSYEQYF	TGCAGTGCTCTTTGGGCTAGCGGCTTCTCCTACGAGCAGTACTTC
NA	TRBV29-1	TRBJ1-2	TRBD1	CSVGTGAHNYGYTF	TGCAGCGTTGGTACAGGGGCTCATAACTATGGCTACACCTTC
many	TRBV5-1	TRBJ1-4	NA	CASSLDPGSCEKLFF	TGCGCCAGCAGCTTGGATCCAGGGTCTTGTGAAAAACTGTTTTTT
many	TRBV28	TRBJ1-2	NA	CASIPRGGVYGYTF	TGTGCCAGCATCCCCCGTGGGGGGGTCTATGGCTACACCTTC
NA	TRBV4-3	TRBJ2-1	TRBD1	CASSPGQGGVDEQFF	TGCGCCAGCAGCCCCGGACAGGGGGGGGTCGATGAGCAGTTCTTC
few	TRBV20-1	TRBJ2-1	TRBD2	CSARPAGGLDEQFF	TGCAGTGCTAGACCAGCGGGAGGGCTCGATGAGCAGTTCTTC
NA	TRBV6-5	TRBJ1-1	NA	CASSYSVGTEAFF	TGTGCCAGCAGTTACTCGGTTGGCACTGAAGCTTTCTTT
few	TRBV6-2/TRBV6-3	TRBJ2-7	TRBD2	CASSYSGLVKWQYF	TGTGCCAGCAGTTATTCGGGACTAGTAAAGTGGCAGTACTTC
NA	TRBV15	TRBJ2-5	NA	CATSRFGQFETQYF	TGTGCCACCAGCAGATTCGGACAGTTCGAGACCCAGTACTTC
NA	TRBV6-1	TRBJ1-2	NA	CASKGGVGYTF	TGTGCCAGCAAGGGAGGCGTTGGCTACACCTTC